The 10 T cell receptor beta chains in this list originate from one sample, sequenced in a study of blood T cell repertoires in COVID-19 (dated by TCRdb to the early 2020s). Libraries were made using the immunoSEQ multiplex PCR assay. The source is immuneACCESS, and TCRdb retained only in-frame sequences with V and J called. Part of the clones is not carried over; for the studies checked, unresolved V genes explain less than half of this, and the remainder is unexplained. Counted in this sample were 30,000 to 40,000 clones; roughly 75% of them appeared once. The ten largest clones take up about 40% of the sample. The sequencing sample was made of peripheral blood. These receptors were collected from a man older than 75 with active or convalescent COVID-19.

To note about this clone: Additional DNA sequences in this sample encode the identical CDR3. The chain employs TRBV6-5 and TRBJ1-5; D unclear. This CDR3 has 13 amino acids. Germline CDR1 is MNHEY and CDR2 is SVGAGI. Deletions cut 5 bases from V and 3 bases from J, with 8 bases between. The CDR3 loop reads CASSPGSNQPQHF. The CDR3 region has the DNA TGTGCCAGCAGTCCGGGATCCAATCAGCCCCAGCATTTT.

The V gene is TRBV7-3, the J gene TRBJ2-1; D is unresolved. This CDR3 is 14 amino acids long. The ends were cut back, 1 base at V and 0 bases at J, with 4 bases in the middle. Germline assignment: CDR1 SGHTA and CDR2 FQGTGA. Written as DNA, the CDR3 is TGTGCCAGCAGCTTAAGTAGCTCCTACAATGAGCAGTTCTTC. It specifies CASSLSSSYNEQFF.

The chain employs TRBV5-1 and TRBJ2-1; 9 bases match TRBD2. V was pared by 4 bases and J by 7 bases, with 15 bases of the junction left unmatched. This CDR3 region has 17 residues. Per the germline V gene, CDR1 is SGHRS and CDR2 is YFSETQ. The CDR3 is CASSLRTSASPTNEQFF. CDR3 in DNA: TGCGCCAGCAGCCTCCGGACTAGCGCCTCTCCTACAAATGAGCAGTTCTTC.

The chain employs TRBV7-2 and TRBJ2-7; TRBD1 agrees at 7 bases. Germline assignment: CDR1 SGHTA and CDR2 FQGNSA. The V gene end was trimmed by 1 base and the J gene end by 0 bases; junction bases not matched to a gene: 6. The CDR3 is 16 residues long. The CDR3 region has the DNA TGTGCCAGCAGCTTAGACGGACAGGTAGGCTCCTACGAGCAGTACTTC. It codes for CASSLDGQVGSYEQYF.

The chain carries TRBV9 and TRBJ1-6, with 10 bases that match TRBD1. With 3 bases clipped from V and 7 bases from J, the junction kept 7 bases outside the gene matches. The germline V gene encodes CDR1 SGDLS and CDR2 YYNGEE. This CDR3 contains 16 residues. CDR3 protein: CASSGGGTGENSPLHF. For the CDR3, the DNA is TGTGCCAGCAGCGGCGGGGGGACAGGGGAGAATTCACCCCTCCACTTT.

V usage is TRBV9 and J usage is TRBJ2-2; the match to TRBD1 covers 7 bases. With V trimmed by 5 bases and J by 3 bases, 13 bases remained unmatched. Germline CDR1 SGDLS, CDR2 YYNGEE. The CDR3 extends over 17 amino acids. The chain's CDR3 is CASSAIPGQTYTGELFF. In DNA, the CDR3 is TGTGCCAGCAGTGCCATTCCGGGACAGACCTACACCGGGGAGCTGTTTTTT.

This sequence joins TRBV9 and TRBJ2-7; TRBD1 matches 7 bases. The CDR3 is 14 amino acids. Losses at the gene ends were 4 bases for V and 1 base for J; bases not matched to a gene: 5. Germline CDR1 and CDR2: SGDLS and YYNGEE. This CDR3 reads CASSTTGVSYEQYF. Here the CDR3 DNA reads TGTGCCAGCAGCACAACAGGGGTATCCTACGAGCAGTACTTC.

The CDR3 coding sequence is TGTGCCAGCAGCTTAGTGCAGTTTTACGAGCAGTACTTC. Amino acid sequence: CASSLVQFYEQYF. V and J are TRBV7-2 and TRBJ2-7, with D unclear. From germline, CDR1 is SGHTA and CDR2 FQGNSA. V was clipped by 1 base and J by 4 bases, with 8 bases between them. This CDR3 comprises 13 residues.

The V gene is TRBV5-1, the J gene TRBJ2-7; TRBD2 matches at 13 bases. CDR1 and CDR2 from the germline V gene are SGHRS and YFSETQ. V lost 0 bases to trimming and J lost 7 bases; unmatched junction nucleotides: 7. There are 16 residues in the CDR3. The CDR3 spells CASSLGGLAGSGEQYF. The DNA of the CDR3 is TGCGCCAGCAGCTTGGGGGGACTAGCGGGGAGTGGGGAGCAGTACTTC.

The CDR3 nucleotides read TGTGCCAGCAGCCGAGCTAGTTCGGACATTTCCTACGGGGAGCTGTTTTTT. The encoded protein is CASSRASSDISYGELFF. The rearrangement uses TRBV3-1 (or the pseudogene TRBV3-2) and TRBJ2-2; maybe TRBD1 (5 bases). Trimming took 4 bases from V and 7 from J, leaving 22 bases between them. This CDR3 has 17 residues. CDR1 LGHDT and CDR2 YNNKEL come from the germline V gene (reference sequence).